These 17 T cell receptor beta chains came from one sample sequenced in a study of blood T cell repertoires in COVID-19. Generated by immunoSEQ multiplex PCR, the TCRdb table keeps only in-frame clones and is missing some. The table lists about 380,000 clones, over 75% of them singletons. The sample consisted of PBMCs or T cells enriched from blood (not recorded which). These receptor sequences come from a man aged 25 to 40 who had recovered from COVID-19.

The gene calls are TRBV27 and TRBJ2-3, with D unclear. The germline gives CDR1 MNHEY, CDR2 SMNVEV (reference sequence). V lost 3 bases and J 2 bases, leaving 6 bases between the germline ends. This CDR3 is built from 13 residues. The CDR3 DNA is TGTGCCAGCAGTTTCCGTTCCACAGATACGCAGTATTTT. Its protein is CASSFRSTDTQYF.

The genes are TRBV6-5 and TRBJ1-6; 7 positions agree with TRBD1. This CDR3 is 13 amino acids long. The J segment lost 9 bases and the V segment lost 7 bases, leaving 6 bases of the junction unmatched. Germline CDR1 and CDR2: MNHEY and SVGAGI. CDR3: CASKWTGSSPLHF. Written as DNA, the CDR3 is TGTGCCAGCAAGTGGACAGGAAGTTCACCCCTCCACTTT.

The genes are TRBV5-5 and TRBJ2-7; D unresolved. Trimming left V 2 bases short and J 1 base short, with 10 bases between. Germline V gene lookup returns CDR1 SGHKS and CDR2 YYEKEE (reference sequence). The length of the CDR3 is 14 residues. This CDR3 is CASSFFPGSYEQYF. The DNA of the CDR3 is TGTGCCAGCAGCTTCTTCCCCGGGTCCTACGAGCAGTACTTC.

The genes are TRBV5-5 and TRBJ1-5; a possible D gene is TRBD1 (6 bases). V was cut by 5 bases and J by 6 bases, with 15 bases left in between. Germline CDR1 SGHKS, CDR2 YYEKEE (reference sequence). This CDR3 is built from 14 residues. The CDR3 nucleotides read TGTGCCAGCAGTTCAGGGGATCAAGGTCAGCCCCAGCATTTT. Its translation is CASSSGDQGQPQHF.

The V call is TRBV30, the J call TRBJ1-3; D is possibly TRBD1 (5 bases). The length of the CDR3 is 13 residues. V was cut by 2 bases and J by 8 bases, with 13 bases left in between. Germline values: CDR1 GTSNPN, CDR2 SVGIG (reference sequence). CDR3 loop: CAWSIGRVDTIYF. The CDR3 coding sequence is TGTGCCTGGAGTATCGGCAGGGTTGACACCATATATTTT. Combining the CDR3 with reference TRBV30 and TRBJ1-3 gives the whole variable domain SQTIHQWPATLVQPVGSPLSLECTVEGTSNPNLYWYRQAAGRGLQLLFYSVGIGQISSEVPQNLSASRPQDRQFILSSKKLLLSDSGFYLCAWSIGRVDTIYFGEGSWLTVV.

J is TRBJ2-7 and V is TRBV10-3; a weak D match, TRBD1 (5 bases). The germline V gene has CDR1 ENHRY and CDR2 SYGVKD. CDR3 length equals 15 residues. The V end lost 0 bases, the J end lost 2 bases, and 11 bases lay between the germline ends. The CDR3 DNA is TGTGCCATCAGTGAGTCCTTAGGGGCGACCTACGAGCAGTACTTC. It yields the protein CAISESLGATYEQYF.

The chain joins TRBV14 to TRBJ1-2; D uncertain. CDR3 size: 13 residues. The V end lost 3 bases, the J end lost 2 bases, and 7 bases lay between the germline ends. Germline-derived CDR1 and CDR2 are SGHDN and FVKESK. CDR3 bases: TGTGCCAGCAGCCAGGCCAGGAACTATGGCTACACCTTC. Translation: CASSQARNYGYTF.

The chain combines TRBV18 with TRBJ1-2; D ambiguous. From germline, CDR1 is KGHSH and CDR2 LQKENI. Trimming pared 3 bases from V and 0 bases from J, leaving 5 bases between. This CDR3 comprises 13 residues. The CDR3 is CASSPGPNYGYTF. The CDR3 DNA reads as TGTGCCAGCTCACCGGGCCCTAACTATGGCTACACCTTC.

The chain is built from TRBV28 and TRBJ1-4, with TRBD1 identical over 8 bases. Germline trimming cut 6 bases from V and 3 bases from J; bases unmatched to any gene: 0. The CDR3 consists of 13 residues. Germline V gene lookup returns CDR1 MDHEN and CDR2 SYDVKM. For the CDR3, the DNA is TGTGCCAGCAGGGGACAGGCTAATGAAAAACTGTTTTTT. Its protein is CASRGQANEKLFF.

The chain combines TRBV30 with TRBJ1-5; D is uncertain. There are 14 residues in the CDR3. V lost 2 bases and J lost 7, with 15 bases in between. Germline V gene data show CDR1 as GTSNPN and CDR2 as SVGIG (reference sequence). CDR3 nucleotide sequence: TGTGCCTGGAGTCCCGGAGGGAGAGAGCAGCCCCAGCATTTT. Encoded protein: CAWSPGGREQPQHF.

This chain uses TRBV7-2 with TRBJ2-1, with 12 bases matching TRBD2. CDR1 is SGHTA and CDR2 is FQGNSA in the germline V gene. The CDR3 runs 18 residues. V was pared by 1 base and J by 4 bases, with 8 bases of the junction left unmatched. For the CDR3, the DNA is TGTGCCAGCAGCTTAGGGGTTCCTAGCGGGGGGGGTTACAATGAGCAGTTCTTC. It yields the protein CASSLGVPSGGGYNEQFF.

This chain connects TRBV11-2 to TRBJ2-7; TRBD1 is a possible D gene (5 bases). There are 11 residues in the CDR3. Trimming took 3 bases from V and 11 from J, leaving 11 bases between them. Germline V lookup: CDR1 SGHAT, CDR2 FQNNGV. The CDR3 bases are TGTGCCAGCAGCTTGGGTGGGGCTGAGTACTTC. This translates into CASSLGGAEYF.

The V call is TRBV7-2, the J call TRBJ1-2; D gene ambiguous. There are 15 residues in the CDR3. V gave up 2 bases and J gave up 3 bases, with 13 bases separating them. Per the germline V gene, CDR1 is SGHTA and CDR2 is FQGNSA. CDR3 region: CASSLRKEDYYGYTF. The CDR3 bases are TGTGCCAGCAGCTTACGCAAGGAGGATTACTATGGCTACACCTTC.

As DNA, the CDR3 is TGTGCCAGCAGCTTGGCCGGTTACACCGTGAATTCGGGAGGCTACACCTTC. As protein: CASSLAGYTVNSGGYTF. This chain connects TRBV5-5 to TRBJ1-2, with D unresolved. V was shortened by 0 bases and J by 8 bases, with 23 bases between the two germline ends. CDR3 length: 17 amino acids. The germline V gene encodes CDR1 SGHKS and CDR2 YYEKEE (reference sequence).

The CDR3 spells CASRPQGAGNTIYF. As DNA, the CDR3 is TGTGCCAGCAGACCACAGGGGGCGGGAAACACCATATATTTT. The V gene is TRBV27, the J gene TRBJ1-3; 9 positions agree with TRBD1. Per the germline V gene, CDR1 is MNHEY and CDR2 is SMNVEV (reference sequence). The V gene end was trimmed by 6 bases and the J gene end by 4 bases; junction bases not matched to a gene: 4. The CDR3 has 14 residues.

This clone was counted once. This chain links TRBV2 with TRBJ1-2; 7 nucleotides match TRBD1. Germline lookup yields CDR1 SNHLY and CDR2 FYNNEI. The CDR3 is made up of 14 amino acids. V shed 7 bases, J shed 2 bases, and the junction held 7 bases outside the gene matches. For the CDR3, the DNA is TGTGCCAGCAAGGGGGCGACGGGCAACTATGGCTACACCTTC. Protein product: CASKGATGNYGYTF.

The chain links TRBV11-2 to TRBJ1-2, with D maybe TRBD1 (6 bases). Germline lookup yields CDR1 SGHAT and CDR2 FQNNGV. The CDR3 length is 13 residues. V was clipped by 5 bases and J by 5 bases, with 12 bases between them. CDR3 region: CASSLTGQYGYTF. The CDR3 nucleotides are TGTGCCAGCAGCCTGACTGGACAGTATGGCTACACCTTC.